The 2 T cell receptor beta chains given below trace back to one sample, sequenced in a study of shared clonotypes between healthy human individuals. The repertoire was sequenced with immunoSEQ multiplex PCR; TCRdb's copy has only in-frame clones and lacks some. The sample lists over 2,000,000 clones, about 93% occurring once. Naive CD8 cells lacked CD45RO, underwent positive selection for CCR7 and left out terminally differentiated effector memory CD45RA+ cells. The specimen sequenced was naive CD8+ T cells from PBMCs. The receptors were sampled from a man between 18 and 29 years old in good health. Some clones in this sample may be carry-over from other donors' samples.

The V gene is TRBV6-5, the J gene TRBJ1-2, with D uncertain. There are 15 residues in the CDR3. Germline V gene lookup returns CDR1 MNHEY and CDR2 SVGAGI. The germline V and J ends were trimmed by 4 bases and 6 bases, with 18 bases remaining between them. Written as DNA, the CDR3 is TGTGCCAGCAGTTTTTTTTTAGGGTATCGGGATGGCTACACCTTC. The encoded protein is CASSFFLGYRDGYTF.

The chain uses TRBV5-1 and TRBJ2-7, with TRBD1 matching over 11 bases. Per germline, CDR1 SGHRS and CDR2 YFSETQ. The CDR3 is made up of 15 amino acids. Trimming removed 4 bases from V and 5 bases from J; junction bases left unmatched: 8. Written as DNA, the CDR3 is TGCGCCAGCAGCGGGACAGGGGGTAGGCCCCACGAGCAGTACTTC. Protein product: CASSGTGGRPHEQYF.